This passage covers 3 T cell receptor beta chains from one sample sequenced in a study of CD8 T cells in Susac syndrome. Reverse transcription of roughly 0.5 to 1 ug RNA was performed with random hexamers. TCRdb re-called the immunoSEQ multiplex PCR reads with MiXCR, one entry per CDR3 protein. The data show some 190,000 distinct CDR3 sequences, over 90% seen once. Source material: CD4+ T cells from PBMCs. These receptors were collected from a human donor with Susac syndrome.

The rearrangement links TRBV6-2 or TRBV6-3 to TRBJ2-3; 10 nucleotides agree with TRBD2. Germline V gives CDR1 MNHEY, CDR2 SVGEGT. CDR3 length: 14 amino acids. The V segment lost 5 bases and the J segment 7 bases; nucleotides outside the gene matches: 6. The CDR3 DNA is TGTGCCAGCAGTGCTAGCGGGGGCCCCAATACGCAGTATTTT. Protein: CASSASGGPNTQYF.

The rearrangement uses TRBV30 and TRBJ1-2; D perhaps matches TRBD1 (6 bases). Trimming shortened V by 4 bases and J by 5 bases, and 14 bases separated the two germline ends. This CDR3 comprises 13 residues. Germline CDR1 GTSNPN, CDR2 SVGIG (reference sequence). CDR3: CAWISRRGYGYTF. CDR3 nucleotide sequence: TGTGCCTGGATTTCCCGCAGGGGTTATGGCTACACCTTC.

This rearrangement joins TRBV7-8 to TRBJ1-1; D unresolved. In germline, CDR1 is SGHVS, CDR2 FQNEAQ. The V end was cut by 2 bases, the J end by 1 base, with 14 bases between. There are 16 residues in the CDR3. CDR3 loop: CASSLILVVENTEAFF. CDR3 DNA sequence: TGTGCCAGCAGCTTAATCCTTGTGGTCGAGAACACTGAAGCTTTCTTT.